Shown below are 21 T cell receptor beta chains from a single sample sequenced in a study of blood T cell repertoires in COVID-19 (dated by TCRdb to 2020 to 2022). Library construction relied on the immunoSEQ multiplex PCR assay. The table comes from immuneACCESS by way of TCRdb, which keeps in-frame sequences with V and J called. Part of the clones is missing from these tables; in studies checked, under half for an unresolved V gene and the rest for unknown reasons. The sample yields approximately 170,000 clones; approximately 86% were counted once. The leading ten clones occupy about 11% of the sample. The sample taken for sequencing was peripheral blood. These receptors were obtained from a woman at least 80 years old with active or convalescent COVID-19.

V usage is TRBV6-6 and J usage is TRBJ1-1, with 9 nucleotides matching TRBD1. Looked up from germline, CDR1 is MNHNY and CDR2 is SVGAGI (reference sequence). This CDR3 contains 15 residues. J was trimmed by 6 bases and V by 4 bases; bases with no gene match: 9. The DNA for the CDR3 is TGTGCCAGCAGTTTCACGGGACAGGGCCCCCCTGAAGCTTTCTTT. Residues: CASSFTGQGPPEAFF.

The V and J genes are TRBV7-9 and TRBJ2-7; maybe TRBD2 (6 bases). With 2 bases removed from V and 0 bases from J, the gap between germline ends came to 20 bases. Looked up from germline, CDR1 is SEHNR and CDR2 is FQNEAQ (reference sequence). The CDR3 has 18 residues. CDR3 coding DNA: TGTGCCAGCAGCTTATTAGGTTGGACGGGAGACCCCTCCTACGAGCAGTACTTC. Residues: CASSLLGWTGDPSYEQYF.

The chain recombines TRBV7-9 with TRBJ2-7; 9 nucleotides agree with TRBD1. Germline trimming cut 4 bases from V and 0 bases from J; bases unmatched to any gene: 10. In germline, CDR1 is SEHNR, CDR2 FQNEAQ (reference sequence). This CDR3 has 17 amino acids. CDR3 region: CASSSQPGTGTSYEQYF. CDR3 in DNA: TGTGCCAGCAGCTCCCAACCCGGGACAGGGACCTCCTACGAGCAGTACTTC.

CDR3 nucleotide sequence: TGTGCCTGGAACTCGAGACAGGGGGCTTTAGAGACCCAGTACTTC. Amino acids: CAWNSRQGALETQYF. This chain connects TRBV30 to TRBJ2-5; 10 nucleotides line up with TRBD1. Germline CDR1 and CDR2: GTSNPN and SVGIG (reference sequence). V gave up 4 bases and J gave up 4 bases; unmatched junction bases: 9. CDR3 length: 15 residues.

The chain carries TRBV5-1 and TRBJ2-2; TRBD2 aligns across 14 bases. There are 19 residues in the CDR3. Germline CDR1 SGHRS, CDR2 YFSETQ. V trimming: 3 bases; J trimming: 3 bases; junction bases outside the gene matches: 10. DNA of the CDR3: TGCGCCAGCAGCTCAAGGGGACTAGCGGGAGTTTGGGACACCGGGGAGCTGTTTTTT. Amino acids: CASSSRGLAGVWDTGELFF.

This clone was observed a single time. The chain carries TRBV5-6 and TRBJ1-1; TRBD1 is a possible D gene (6 bases). The ends were cut back, 2 bases at V and 4 bases at J, with 12 bases in the middle. The germline gives CDR1 SGHDT, CDR2 YYEEEE. This CDR3 is 14 amino acids long. CDR3 bases: TGTGCCAGCAGCTTTAGGGGGATTGGCACTGAAGCTTTCTTT. It codes for CASSFRGIGTEAFF.

The V gene is TRBV6-5, the J gene TRBJ2-7; 7 nucleotides match TRBD1. In germline, CDR1 is MNHEY, CDR2 SVGAGI. V was clipped by 6 bases and J by 4 bases; unmatched bases: 12. The CDR3 runs to 15 residues. CDR3 amino acids: CASSPRTGGLYEQYF. The CDR3 DNA follows: TGTGCCAGCAGCCCCAGGACAGGCGGTTTGTACGAGCAGTACTTC.

The V call is TRBV9, the J call TRBJ2-1; a weak D match, TRBD2 (5 bases). This CDR3 is built from 15 residues. The V gene lost 0 bases and the J gene lost 8 bases, with 15 bases spanning the gap. CDR1 SGDLS and CDR2 YYNGEE come from the germline V gene. The CDR3 nucleotides are TGTGCCAGCAGCGTAGGTGGGAGCGCGACCGATGAGCAGTTCTTC. Its protein product is CASSVGGSATDEQFF.

Of note for this clone: Other nucleotide sequences in the sample specify the same CDR3. The CDR3 DNA follows: TGTGCCAGCAGTGAAATAGGACAGGGAAACACCGGGGAGCTGTTTTTT. Protein: CASSEIGQGNTGELFF. The gene calls are TRBV6-1 and TRBJ2-2; 8 nucleotides match TRBD1. Germline CDR1 MNHNS, CDR2 SASEGT. The CDR3 has 16 residues. V dropped 2 bases and J dropped 2; count of bases not matched to a gene: 4.

The chain has TRBV2 and TRBJ1-1; D is perhaps TRBD1 (6 bases). The germline gives CDR1 SNHLY, CDR2 FYNNEI. Trimming pared 9 bases from V and 6 bases from J, leaving 17 bases between. This CDR3 region has 13 residues. CDR3 DNA sequence: TGTGCCAGTGATTGGGGGCCGTCGGCTGAAGCTTTCTTT. Its protein product is CASDWGPSAEAFF.

This clone was observed a handful of times. This chain connects TRBV7-9 to TRBJ1-2; D gene uncertain. CDR1 and CDR2 from the germline V gene are SEHNR and FQNEAQ (reference sequence). The CDR3 totals 16 residues. V lost 2 bases to trimming and J lost 2 bases, with 15 bases between them. The CDR3 loop reads CASSLSRLFSNYGYTF. CDR3 DNA sequence: TGTGCCAGCAGCTTAAGTCGATTATTTAGCAACTATGGCTACACCTTC. Full variable domain (missing parts from reference TRBV7-9 and TRBJ1-2): DTGVSQNPRHKITKRGQNVTFRCDPISEHNRLYWYRQTLGQGPEFLTYFQNEAQLEKSRLLSDRFSAERPKGSFSTLEIQRTEQGDSAMYLCASSLSRLFSNYGYTFGSGTRLTVV.

The rearrangement links TRBV6-2 or TRBV6-3 to TRBJ2-1, with 8 bases lining up with TRBD2. The CDR3 consists of 16 residues. After removal of 0 bases from V and 10 bases from J, the junction contained 11 bases not matched to a gene. Germline V gene lookup returns CDR1 MNHEY and CDR2 SVGEGT. For the CDR3, the DNA is TGTGCCAGCAGTTACTCGAAGGGACTAGAGGTCGGCGAGCAGTTCTTC. This gives the protein CASSYSKGLEVGEQFF.

This chain connects TRBV18 to TRBJ1-2; D is unresolved. V gave up 6 bases and J gave up 3 bases, with 14 bases separating them. Germline CDR1 KGHSH, CDR2 LQKENI. The CDR3 is 14 amino acids. CDR3 nucleotide sequence: TGTGCCAGCTCCCAGACATCCACCTACTATGGCTACACCTTC. As protein: CASSQTSTYYGYTF.

The gene calls are TRBV2 and TRBJ2-2; 8 nucleotides align to TRBD2. V lost 3 bases and J lost 2; bases outside the gene matches: 2. Germline V gene sequence: CDR1 SNHLY, CDR2 FYNNEI. The length of the CDR3 is 15 residues. CDR3 DNA: TGTGCCAGCAGTGAGGTAGCGGGAAACACCGGGGAGCTGTTTTTT. Translating it yields CASSEVAGNTGELFF. The whole variable domain, filled in from reference TRBV2 and TRBJ2-2, reads EPEVTQTPSHQVTQMGQEVILRCVPISNHLYFYWYRQILGQKVEFLVSFYNNEISEKSEIFDDQFSVERPDGSNFTLKIRSTKLEDSAMYFCASSEVAGNTGELFFGEGSRLTVL.

This clone was seen only a few times. The genes are TRBV7-3 and TRBJ1-1; D might be TRBD1 (6 bases). V was clipped by 6 bases and J by 1 base, with 12 bases between them. Germline-derived CDR1 and CDR2 are SGHTA and FQGTGA. The CDR3 length is 14 residues. Here the CDR3 DNA reads TGTGCCAGCAGTAAAGTAGGGGGGAACACTGAAGCTTTCTTT. It encodes CASSKVGGNTEAFF. Full variable domain (remainder filled in from reference TRBV7-3 and TRBJ1-1): GAGVSQTPSNKVTEKGKYVELRCDPISGHTALYWYRQSLGQGPEFLIYFQGTGAADDSGLPNDRFFAVRPEGSVSTLKIQRTERGDSAVYLCASSKVGGNTEAFFGQGTRLTVV.

The V call is TRBV7-8, the J call TRBJ2-2, with 7 nucleotides matching TRBD2. After removal of 5 bases from V and 5 bases from J, the junction contained 5 bases not matched to a gene. This CDR3 contains 14 residues. Germline V CDR1 and CDR2: SGHVS, FQNEAQ. The CDR3 DNA follows: TGTGCCAGCAGCCCTAGCGGAATAACCGGGGAGCTGTTTTTT. This encodes CASSPSGITGELFF.

The chain is built from TRBV11-3 and TRBJ2-1; 9 bases are shared with TRBD2. The CDR3 has 14 residues. Germline V gives CDR1 SGHNT, CDR2 YENEEA. Germline trimming cut 2 bases from V and 10 bases from J; bases unmatched to any gene: 6. The CDR3 coding sequence is TGTGCCAGCAGCTTACGGCGGGAGGGCGGCGAGCAGTTCTTC. It translates to CASSLRREGGEQFF.

The chain recombines TRBV20-1 with TRBJ2-5; D ambiguous. The CDR3 has 11 residues. V lost 5 bases and J 5 bases, leaving 9 bases between the germline ends. Looked up from germline, CDR1 is DFQATT and CDR2 is SNEGSKA (reference sequence). Here the CDR3 reads CSAASEETQYF. CDR3 in DNA: TGCAGTGCTGCCTCCGAGGAGACCCAGTACTTC.

About this clone itself: Other DNA sequences in the sample encode the same CDR3. V gene TRBV7-9 combines with J gene TRBJ1-1; 8 nucleotides match TRBD1. Trimming cost V 5 bases and J 2 bases; bases outside gene matches: 4. Germline V gene lookup returns CDR1 SEHNR and CDR2 FQNEAQ (reference sequence). The CDR3 sequence is 14 residues long. Here the CDR3 reads CASSHGQGNTEAFF. Written as DNA, the CDR3 is TGTGCCAGCAGCCACGGACAGGGTAACACTGAAGCTTTCTTT.

The V gene is TRBV5-1, the J gene TRBJ2-5, with 8 bases identical to TRBD1. Germline CDR1 SGHRS, CDR2 YFSETQ. The CDR3 has 15 amino acids. The V and J ends lost 4 bases and 5 bases, in that order; junction bases with no gene match: 10. The CDR3 DNA sequence: TGCGCCAGCAGCGCGGAACAGGGGGTGTGGGAGACCCAGTACTTC. Its protein product is CASSAEQGVWETQYF.

V usage is TRBV2 and J usage is TRBJ2-5, with 7 positions matching TRBD1. The germline V gene encodes CDR1 SNHLY and CDR2 FYNNEI. The CDR3 length is 13 residues. With 7 bases clipped from V and 5 bases from J, the junction kept 7 bases outside the gene matches. This CDR3 is CASTRDRVETQYF. CDR3 in DNA: TGTGCCAGCACTAGAGACAGGGTTGAGACCCAGTACTTC.